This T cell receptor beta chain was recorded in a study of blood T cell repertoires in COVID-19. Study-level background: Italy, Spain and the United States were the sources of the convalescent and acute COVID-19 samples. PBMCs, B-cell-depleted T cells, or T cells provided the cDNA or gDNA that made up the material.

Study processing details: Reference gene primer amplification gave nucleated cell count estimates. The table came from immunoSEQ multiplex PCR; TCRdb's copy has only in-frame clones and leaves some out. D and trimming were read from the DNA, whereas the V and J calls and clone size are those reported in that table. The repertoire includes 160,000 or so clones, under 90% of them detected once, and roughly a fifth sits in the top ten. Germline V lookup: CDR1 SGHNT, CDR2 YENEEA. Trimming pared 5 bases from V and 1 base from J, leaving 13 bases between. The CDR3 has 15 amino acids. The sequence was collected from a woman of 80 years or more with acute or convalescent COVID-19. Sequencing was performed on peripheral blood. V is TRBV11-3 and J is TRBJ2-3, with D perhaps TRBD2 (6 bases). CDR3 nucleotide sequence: TGTGCCAGCAGCCCTGGCGGCGGGGGCACAGATACGCAGTATTTT. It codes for CASSPGGGGTDTQYF.